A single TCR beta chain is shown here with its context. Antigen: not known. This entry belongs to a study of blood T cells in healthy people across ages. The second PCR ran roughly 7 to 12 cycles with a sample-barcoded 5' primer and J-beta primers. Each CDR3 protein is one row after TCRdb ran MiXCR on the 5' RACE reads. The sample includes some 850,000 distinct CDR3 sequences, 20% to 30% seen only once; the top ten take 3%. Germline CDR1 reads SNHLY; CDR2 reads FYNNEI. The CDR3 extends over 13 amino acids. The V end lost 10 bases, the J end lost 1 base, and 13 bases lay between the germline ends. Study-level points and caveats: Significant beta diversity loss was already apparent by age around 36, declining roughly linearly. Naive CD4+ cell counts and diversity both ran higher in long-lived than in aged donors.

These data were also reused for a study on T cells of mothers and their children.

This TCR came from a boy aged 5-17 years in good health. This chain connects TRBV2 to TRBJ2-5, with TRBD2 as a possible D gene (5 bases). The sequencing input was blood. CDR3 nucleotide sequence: TGTGCCACCTCCGGACTTCGCCAAGAGACCCAGTACTTC. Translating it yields CATSGLRQETQYF. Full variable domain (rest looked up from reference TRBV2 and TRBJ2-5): EPEVTQTPSHQVTQMGQEVILRCVPISNHLYFYWYRQILGQKVEFLVSFYNNEISEKSEIFDDQFSVERPDGSNFTLKIRSTKLEDSAMYFCATSGLRQETQYFGPGTRLLVL.